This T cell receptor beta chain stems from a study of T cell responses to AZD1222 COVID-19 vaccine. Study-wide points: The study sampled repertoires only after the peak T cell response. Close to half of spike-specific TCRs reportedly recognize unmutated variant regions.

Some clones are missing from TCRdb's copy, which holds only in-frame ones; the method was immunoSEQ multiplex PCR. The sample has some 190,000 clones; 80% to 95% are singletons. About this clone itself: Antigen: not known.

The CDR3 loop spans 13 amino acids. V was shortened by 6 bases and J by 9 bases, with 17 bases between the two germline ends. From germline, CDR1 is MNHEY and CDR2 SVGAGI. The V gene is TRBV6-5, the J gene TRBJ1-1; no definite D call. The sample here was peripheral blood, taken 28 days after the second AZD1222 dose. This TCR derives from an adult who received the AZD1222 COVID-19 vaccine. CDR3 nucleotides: TGTGCCAGCAGGCCCCTGGGAGGCGGTAAAGCTTTCTTT. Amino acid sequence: CASRPLGGGKAFF.